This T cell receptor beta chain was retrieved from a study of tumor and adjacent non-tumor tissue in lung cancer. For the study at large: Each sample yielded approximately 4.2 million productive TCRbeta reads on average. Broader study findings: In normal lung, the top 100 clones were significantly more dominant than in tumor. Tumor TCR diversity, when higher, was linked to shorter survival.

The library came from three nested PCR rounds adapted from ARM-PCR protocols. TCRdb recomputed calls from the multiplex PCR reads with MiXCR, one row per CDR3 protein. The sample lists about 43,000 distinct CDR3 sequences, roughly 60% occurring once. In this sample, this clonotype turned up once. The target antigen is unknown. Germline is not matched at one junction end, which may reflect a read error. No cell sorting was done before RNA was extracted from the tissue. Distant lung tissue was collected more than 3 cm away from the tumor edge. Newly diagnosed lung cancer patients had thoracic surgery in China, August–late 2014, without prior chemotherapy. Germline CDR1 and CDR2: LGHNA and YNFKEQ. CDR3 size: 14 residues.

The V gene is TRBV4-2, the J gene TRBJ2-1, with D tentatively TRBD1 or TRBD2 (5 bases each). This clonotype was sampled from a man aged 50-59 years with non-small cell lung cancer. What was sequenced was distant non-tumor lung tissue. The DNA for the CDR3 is TGTGTCAGCAGTCAAGAAGAGGGGCGTAATGAGCAGTTCTTC. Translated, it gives CVSSQEEGRNEQFF.